A single sample is the source of the 29 T cell receptor beta chains below, sequenced in a study of long-term antiretroviral therapy in people with HIV. They ran version v3.0 of the immunoSEQ assay at survey level. Sequencing was performed with immunoSEQ multiplex PCR; in TCRdb, only in-frame clones are kept and a portion is missing. Among around 29,000 clones listed, around 96% were seen once. Material: unsorted PBMCs, obtained 5.3 years after starting antiretroviral therapy. The origin of the receptors is a man aged 25-45 years with HIV.

The J gene is TRBJ1-5, the V gene TRBV28; the D is unclear. Germline lookup yields CDR1 MDHEN and CDR2 SYDVKM. The V gene lost 7 bases and the J gene lost 0 bases, with 13 bases spanning the gap. The CDR3 spans 15 residues. CDR3 bases: TGTGCCAGCACTACGGGTTCCCATAGCAATCAGCCCCAGCATTTT. This translates into CASTTGSHSNQPQHF.

This chain uses TRBV28 with TRBJ1-1, with 8 positions matching TRBD1. After removal of 4 bases from V and 3 bases from J, the junction contained 7 bases not matched to a gene. The CDR3 extends over 15 amino acids. CDR1 and CDR2 (germline): MDHEN, SYDVKM. The CDR3 coding sequence is TGTGCCAGCAGTTCTGCAGGGGGCCGTGACACTGAAGCTTTCTTT. Translation: CASSSAGGRDTEAFF.

The chain combines TRBV6-6 with TRBJ1-2; unclear D gene. This CDR3 has 13 residues. The germline gives CDR1 MNHNY, CDR2 SVGAGI (reference sequence). The V end was cut by 7 bases, the J end by 4 bases, with 13 bases between. The CDR3 loop is CASTGHGSYGYTF. The DNA of the CDR3 is TGTGCCAGCACGGGTCATGGGTCCTATGGCTACACCTTC.

The rearrangement joins TRBV2 to TRBJ1-1, with 7 bases aligning to TRBD1. V shed 2 bases, J shed 3 bases, and the junction held 6 bases outside the gene matches. CDR3 length: 15 amino acids. CDR1 is SNHLY, CDR2 FYNNEI, per germline. DNA for the CDR3: TGTGCCAGCAGTGAATGGAGGGGGCAGGACACTGAAGCTTTCTTT. It translates to CASSEWRGQDTEAFF.

The chain joins TRBV28 to TRBJ2-2; no firm D call. Germline CDR1 and CDR2: MDHEN and SYDVKM. V was clipped by 3 bases and J by 1 base, with 6 bases between them. There are 14 residues in the CDR3. The CDR3 nucleotides are TGTGCCAGCAGTTTCCCCAGGAACACCGGGGAGCTGTTTTTT. Its translation: CASSFPRNTGELFF.

This clone is a singleton in its sample. The chain is built from TRBV15 and TRBJ1-2; D remains ambiguous. The CDR3 runs to 14 residues. The V end lost 1 base, the J end lost 6 bases, and 12 bases lay between the germline ends. Germline lookup yields CDR1 LNHNV and CDR2 YYDKDF (reference sequence). In DNA form, the CDR3 reads TGTGCCACCAGCAGAGTAGGAGCGGTGGATGGCTACACCTTC. Translated, it gives CATSRVGAVDGYTF.

This chain uses TRBV30 with TRBJ2-7; D is perhaps TRBD2 (5 bases). The CDR3 is made up of 13 amino acids. Trimming removed 2 bases at V and 3 bases at J, with 11 bases between. Germline assignment: CDR1 GTSNPN and CDR2 SVGIG (reference sequence). For the CDR3, the DNA is TGTGCCTGGAGTAGAGATGACTACTACGAGCAGTACTTC. Translating gives CAWSRDDYYEQYF.

J is TRBJ1-3 and V is TRBV27; no clear D gene. V was shortened by 3 bases and J by 4 bases, with 13 bases between the two germline ends. CDR3 size: 15 residues. CDR1 and CDR2 (germline): MNHEY, SMNVEV (reference sequence). The CDR3 here is CASSLYGGPGNTIYF. CDR3 nucleotide sequence: TGTGCCAGCAGTTTGTACGGCGGTCCCGGAAACACCATATATTTT.

This chain joins TRBV30 and TRBJ2-2; D is perhaps TRBD1 (6 bases). The germline V gene encodes CDR1 GTSNPN and CDR2 SVGIG (reference sequence). This CDR3 comprises 13 residues. V was cut by 1 base and J by 5 bases, with 8 bases left in between. CDR3 region: CAWSEQGTGELFF. The CDR3 DNA sequence: TGTGCCTGGAGTGAACAGGGTACCGGGGAGCTGTTTTTT.

V gene TRBV4-3 combines with J gene TRBJ2-1; a possible D gene is TRBD2 (5 bases). This CDR3 is built from 13 residues. Per the germline V gene, CDR1 is LGHNA and CDR2 is YSLEER. Trimming pared 0 bases from V and 12 bases from J, leaving 12 bases between. For the CDR3, the DNA is TGCGCCAGCAGCCAAGAATTTCTAGCTAGGCAGTTCTTC. Translating it yields CASSQEFLARQFF.

The V gene is TRBV7-9, the J gene TRBJ1-1; 11 nucleotides match TRBD1. CDR1 and CDR2 from the germline V gene are SEHNR and FQNEAQ (reference sequence). This CDR3 contains 15 residues. J gave up 6 bases and V 3 bases, and 6 bases lay outside the gene matches. The CDR3: CASSFPDRGHPEAFF. The CDR3 DNA sequence: TGTGCCAGCAGCTTCCCGGACAGGGGGCACCCTGAAGCTTTCTTT. The full variable domain, rest sourced from reference TRBV7-9 and TRBJ1-1, is DTGVSQNPRHKITKRGQNVTFRCDPISEHNRLYWYRQTLGQGPEFLTYFQNEAQLEKSRLLSDRFSAERPKGSFSTLEIQRTEQGDSAMYLCASSFPDRGHPEAFFGQGTRLTVV.

The J gene is TRBJ2-7, the V gene TRBV28, with 11 bases aligning to TRBD1. There are 14 residues in the CDR3. Germline CDR1 and CDR2: MDHEN and SYDVKM. Trimming removed 6 bases from V and 0 bases from J; junction bases left unmatched: 1. This CDR3 is CASRGTGGSYEQYF. The CDR3, as DNA: TGTGCCAGCAGGGGGACAGGGGGCTCCTACGAGCAGTACTTC.

The chain employs TRBV6-5 and TRBJ2-5; unclear D gene. The length of the CDR3 is 15 residues. Trimming stripped 4 bases from V and 2 bases from J, with 14 bases between. Per the germline V gene, CDR1 is MNHEY and CDR2 is SVGAGI. This chain's CDR3 is CASSLSNSLQETQYF. CDR3 in DNA: TGTGCCAGCAGTTTAAGTAACAGTTTACAAGAGACCCAGTACTTC.

The gene calls are TRBV29-1 and TRBJ1-4; no clear D gene. Germline V CDR1 and CDR2: SQVTM, ANQGSEA. The CDR3 loop spans 12 amino acids. V was pared by 4 bases and J by 4 bases, with 7 bases between. Here the CDR3 DNA reads TGCAGCGTTGGAAACAGTAATGAAAAACTGTTTTTT. Protein: CSVGNSNEKLFF.

The chain joins TRBV2 to TRBJ1-2; D gene ambiguous. V gave up 6 bases and J gave up 7 bases, with 12 bases separating them. The CDR3 extends over 12 amino acids. Germline values: CDR1 SNHLY, CDR2 FYNNEI. The CDR3 loop reads CASSYDIGGYTF. The DNA for the CDR3 is TGTGCCAGCAGCTATGACATCGGTGGCTACACCTTC.

This clone is a singleton in its sample. The chain combines TRBV6-5 with TRBJ2-2, with D perhaps matching TRBD1 or TRBD2 (5 bases each). Looked up from germline, CDR1 is MNHEY and CDR2 is SVGAGI. The CDR3 has 15 amino acids. The germline V and J ends were trimmed by 4 bases and 3 bases, with 12 bases remaining between them. CDR3 residues: CASSWGIPDTGELFF. The CDR3 coding sequence is TGTGCCAGCAGTTGGGGGATCCCGGACACCGGGGAGCTGTTTTTT.

The V and J genes are TRBV7-8 and TRBJ1-1; D remains unclear. This CDR3 region has 14 residues. V lost 2 bases and J lost 5, with 12 bases in between. CDR1 and CDR2 from the germline V gene are SGHVS and FQNEAQ. The CDR3 sequence is CASSLSIVGTEAFF. CDR3 DNA sequence: TGTGCCAGCAGCTTAAGTATCGTTGGGACTGAAGCTTTCTTT.

The chain carries TRBV7-2 and TRBJ2-7; D ambiguous. Germline V gene data show CDR1 as SGHTA and CDR2 as FQGNSA. The CDR3 consists of 13 residues. V shed 4 bases and J shed 1 base, with 8 bases lying between them. In DNA, the CDR3 is TGTGCCAGCAGCTCCCACAGATCCTACGAGCAGTACTTC. Translating it yields CASSSHRSYEQYF.

The gene calls are TRBV30 and TRBJ1-5; 7 bases are a match to TRBD1. Per the germline V gene, CDR1 is GTSNPN and CDR2 is SVGIG (reference sequence). V gave up 0 bases and J gave up 3 bases; unmatched junction bases: 5. CDR3 length: 15 residues. The CDR3 loop reads CAWSVPDRVNQPQHF. Written as DNA, the CDR3 is TGTGCCTGGAGTGTACCCGACAGGGTCAATCAGCCCCAGCATTTT.

V gene TRBV15 combines with J gene TRBJ1-3; D is uncertain. The CDR3 is 16 residues long. Trimming took 0 bases from V and 2 from J, leaving 11 bases between them. Germline lookup yields CDR1 LNHNV and CDR2 YYDKDF (reference sequence). The CDR3 bases are TGTGCCACCAGCAGAGATCCGGGTTGGACTGGAAACACCATATATTTT. Amino acid sequence: CATSRDPGWTGNTIYF.

The chain couples TRBV11-1 to TRBJ2-1, with D possibly TRBD2 on 6 matching bases. Germline loops: CDR1 SGHAT, CDR2 FQDESV (reference sequence). This CDR3 is 16 amino acids long. Trimming took off 3 bases at V and 0 bases at J, with 12 bases between the two ends. The CDR3 nucleotides are TGTGCCAGCAGCTTGAGGGTAGCGGTCTCCTACAATGAGCAGTTCTTC. Its translation: CASSLRVAVSYNEQFF.

The gene calls are TRBV4-2 and TRBJ2-2; either TRBD1 or TRBD2 may supply D (7 bases each). The CDR3 loop spans 17 amino acids. Germline loops: CDR1 LGHNA, CDR2 YNFKEQ. V shed 5 bases and J shed 7 bases, with 23 bases lying between them. The CDR3 protein is CASSSQGGADVVGELFF. In DNA form, the CDR3 reads TGTGCCAGCAGCTCCCAGGGGGGGGCCGACGTGGTCGGGGAGCTGTTTTTT.

The DNA of the CDR3 is TGTGCCGTAGGAGGGGACGGGAACACCGGGGAGCTGTTTTTT. Translated: CAVGGDGNTGELFF. This rearrangement joins TRBV2 to TRBJ2-2; perhaps TRBD2 as D (6 bases). V was cut by 11 bases and J by 1 base, with 14 bases left in between. Per the germline V gene, CDR1 is SNHLY and CDR2 is FYNNEI. CDR3 size: 14 residues.

On this clone itself: Distinct nucleotide sequences in the sample also encode this CDR3. The rearrangement links TRBV7-9 to TRBJ2-1, with 10 bases matching TRBD2. V was pared by 3 bases and J by 1 base, with 3 bases of the junction left unmatched. CDR1 and CDR2 (germline): SEHNR, FQNEAQ (reference sequence). The CDR3 has 16 amino acids. The CDR3 protein is CASSLSLAGSYNEQFF. The CDR3 DNA reads as TGTGCCAGCAGCTTGTCACTAGCGGGATCCTACAATGAGCAGTTCTTC.

The chain carries TRBV7-2 and TRBJ2-7, with 7 bases that match TRBD2. V was clipped by 1 base and J by 6 bases; unmatched bases: 9. The CDR3 has 15 residues. Germline CDR1 is SGHTA and CDR2 is FQGNSA. The CDR3 is CASSLEVAGASEQYF. The CDR3 DNA follows: TGTGCCAGCAGCTTAGAGGTTGCGGGAGCCTCCGAGCAGTACTTC.

The chain has TRBV27 and TRBJ1-5, with D possibly being TRBD1 (5 bases). This CDR3 spans 15 amino acids. The V gene lost 2 bases and the J gene lost 4 bases, with 12 bases spanning the gap. Germline V gene data show CDR1 as MNHEY and CDR2 as SMNVEV (reference sequence). This CDR3 reads CASSLGTHGNQPQHF. The CDR3, as DNA: TGTGCCAGCAGTTTAGGGACGCATGGAAATCAGCCCCAGCATTTT.

The chain carries TRBV27 and TRBJ1-1; TRBD1 matches 8 bases. V trimming: 7 bases; J trimming: 3 bases; junction bases outside the gene matches: 4. Germline CDR1 is MNHEY and CDR2 is SMNVEV (reference sequence). The CDR3 length is 13 residues. In nucleotides, the CDR3 is TGTGCCAGCACTCCGACAGGGGACACTGAAGCTTTCTTT. This codes for CASTPTGDTEAFF.

This chain links TRBV30 with TRBJ2-7; D may be TRBD1 (5 bases). Germline assignment: CDR1 GTSNPN and CDR2 SVGIG (reference sequence). The V and J ends lost 0 bases and 6 bases respectively, with 18 bases between them. The CDR3 has 15 residues. The CDR3 nucleotides are TGTGCCTGGAGTGTACAGTCAGGGTTTGTGGGCGAGCAGTACTTC. Translating gives CAWSVQSGFVGEQYF. The complete variable domain, with remaining parts taken from reference TRBV30 and TRBJ2-7, reads SQTIHQWPATLVQPVGSPLSLECTVEGTSNPNLYWYRQAAGRGLQLLFYSVGIGQISSEVPQNLSASRPQDRQFILSSKKLLLSDSGFYLCAWSVQSGFVGEQYFGPGTRLTVT.

This clone was detected only once. The V and J genes are TRBV6-6 and TRBJ1-1; D unresolved. CDR3 length: 10 amino acids. V lost 7 bases to trimming and J lost 5 bases, with 5 bases between them. CDR1 and CDR2 from the germline V gene are MNHNY and SVGAGI (reference sequence). CDR3 nucleotide sequence: TGTGCCAGCAAGGAGACTGAAGCTTTCTTT. This encodes CASKETEAFF.